This T cell receptor beta chain was sequenced in a study of T-cell memory formation after mild COVID-19. This CDR3 is built from 14 residues. Germline V gives CDR1 SGHVS, CDR2 FNYEAQ. Trimming shortened V by 4 bases and J by 9 bases, and 16 bases separated the two germline ends. Study-wide findings and caveats: Cross-reactive memory seemingly joined, as some responding clones were found in pre-infection memory.

For this clonotype: Its specificity is unknown.

TCRdb analysed the 5' RACE reads with MiXCR anew, one entry per CDR3 protein. The profile shows 120,000 or so distinct CDR3 sequences, about 18% of them singletons. Sequenced: PBMCs or a T cell subset sorted from them (not recorded which). This chain uses TRBV7-6 with TRBJ2-4; D gene unclear. This receptor was taken from a man aged 18 to 29 who had mild COVID-19 (a few samples of this study predate the infection). Cell type and time point are not known. The CDR3 DNA sequence: TGTGCCAGCAGCTCTCGGGTGGCAGACGGCATTCAGTACTTC. The encoded protein is CASSSRVADGIQYF.